The 14 T cell receptor beta chains below were found in one sample sequenced in a study of shared clonotypes between healthy human individuals. The assay was immunoSEQ multiplex PCR, and TCRdb's table has in-frame clones only and misses some. The sample comprises about 580,000 clones, roughly 98% of which are singletons, and 0.25% to 0.35% rests with the top ten. Positive CCR7 selection of CD45RO-negative cells yielded the naive CD8 cells, and terminally differentiated effector memory CD45RA+ cells were excluded. Sequenced input: naive CD8+ T cells sorted from blood. The receptors derive from a man under 40 in good health.

J is TRBJ2-2 and V is TRBV4-3, with D unresolved. This CDR3 spans 15 amino acids. V gave up 1 base and J gave up 6 bases, with 12 bases separating them. CDR1 is LGHNA, CDR2 YSLEER, per germline. CDR3 sequence reads: CASSQALLRSGELFF. CDR3 in DNA: TGCGCCAGCAGCCAAGCCCTTTTGCGGTCCGGGGAGCTGTTTTTT.

The chain combines TRBV5-5 with TRBJ2-7; a weak D match, TRBD1 (5 bases). The CDR3 covers 14 residues. In germline, CDR1 is SGHKS, CDR2 YYEKEE (reference sequence). With 4 bases removed from V and 2 bases from J, the gap between germline ends came to 13 bases. Written as DNA, the CDR3 is TGTGCCAGCAGCCTGGATACAGGTCCCTACGAGCAGTACTTC. Translation gives CASSLDTGPYEQYF. The variable domain in full, with the rest retrieved from reference TRBV5-5 and TRBJ2-7, is DAGVTQSPTHLIKTRGQQVTLRCSPISGHKSVSWYQQVLGQGPQFIFQYYEKEERGRGNFPDRFSARQFPNYSSELNVNALLLGDSALYLCASSLDTGPYEQYFGPGTRLTVT.

The V gene is TRBV29-1, the J gene TRBJ2-7; 8 nucleotides align to TRBD1. The V and J ends lost 5 bases and 7 bases, in that order; junction bases with no gene match: 10. The CDR3 spans 13 residues. Germline CDR1 SQVTM, CDR2 ANQGSEA. The CDR3 loop reads CSVRIDRGQEQYF. Here the CDR3 DNA reads TGCAGCGTTCGAATCGACAGGGGACAGGAGCAGTACTTC.

This chain uses TRBV30 with TRBJ2-2, with D unclear. The CDR3 is 13 amino acids. Trimming shortened V by 8 bases and J by 1 base, and 11 bases separated the two germline ends. The germline CDR1 and CDR2 sequences are GTSNPN and SVGIG (reference sequence). The CDR3 loop is CAGVAVNTGELFF. The CDR3 DNA reads TGTGCCGGAGTCGCAGTGAACACCGGGGAGCTGTTTTTT.

This clone showed up just once. The V and J genes are TRBV7-2 and TRBJ2-5; weak D call: TRBD2 (6 bases). Germline V CDR1 and CDR2: SGHTA, FQGNSA. CDR3 length equals 15 residues. The ends were cut back, 5 bases at V and 5 bases at J, with 18 bases in the middle. This CDR3 is CASSPFLSGRETQYF. CDR3 coding DNA: TGTGCCAGCAGCCCCTTCTTATCAGGGAGGGAGACCCAGTACTTC.

The rearrangement links TRBV4-1 to TRBJ1-5, with TRBD1 identical over 8 bases. The CDR3 has 17 amino acids. Germline assignment: CDR1 MGHRA and CDR2 YSYEKL. After removal of 2 bases from V and 6 bases from J, the junction contained 12 bases not matched to a gene. The CDR3 DNA follows: TGCGCCAGCAGCCAACCTACAGGGGGGCTCAGGGGTCAGCCCCAGCATTTT. Its translation is CASSQPTGGLRGQPQHF.

The chain's CDR3 is CASRPFGDNEQFF. The CDR3 nucleotides are TGTGCCAGCAGGCCCTTCGGGGACAATGAGCAGTTCTTC. J is TRBJ2-1 and V is TRBV7-2; tentative D call: TRBD2 (5 bases). CDR1 SGHTA and CDR2 FQGNSA come from the germline V gene. The CDR3 covers 13 residues. The V end lost 6 bases, the J end lost 5 bases, and 11 bases lay between the germline ends.

The chain recombines TRBV25-1 with TRBJ2-6; TRBD1 is a possible D gene (5 bases). Germline CDR1 reads MGHDK; CDR2 reads SYGVNS. The CDR3 extends over 14 amino acids. V was clipped by 3 bases and J by 3 bases, with 6 bases between them. This CDR3 is CASSDRVGANVLTF. CDR3 nucleotides: TGTGCCAGCAGTGACAGGGTTGGGGCCAACGTCCTGACTTTC.

The chain joins TRBV14 to TRBJ2-1; 10 bases align to TRBD2. The CDR3 length is 15 residues. V was pared by 4 bases and J by 8 bases, with 8 bases of the junction left unmatched. Germline CDR1 SGHDN, CDR2 FVKESK. The CDR3 loop reads CASSRELAGYDEQFF. The DNA of the CDR3 is TGTGCCAGCAGCCGGGAACTAGCGGGGTACGATGAGCAGTTCTTC.

The CDR3 loop reads CASRDRQGASGNTIYF. The CDR3 region has the DNA TGTGCCAGCAGGGACCGACAGGGGGCATCTGGAAACACCATATATTTT. This chain uses TRBV5-7 with TRBJ1-3; TRBD1 aligns across 10 bases. TRBV5-7 is assigned to the ORF class and has an uncertain function. The CDR3 length is 16 residues. V gave up 5 bases and J gave up 1 base; unmatched junction bases: 6.

The chain is built from TRBV7-9 and TRBJ2-7; TRBD1 agrees at 11 bases. V lost 5 bases and J lost 4; bases outside the gene matches: 7. The CDR3 has 15 amino acids. Germline CDR1 is SEHNR and CDR2 is FQNEAQ (reference sequence). CDR3 sequence: CASSQRGQGDYEQYF. CDR3 sequence (DNA): TGTGCCAGCAGCCAACGGGGACAGGGGGATTACGAGCAGTACTTC. Full variable domain (remainder filled in from reference TRBV7-9 and TRBJ2-7): DTGVSQNPRHKITKRGQNVTFRCDPISEHNRLYWYRQTLGQGPEFLTYFQNEAQLEKSRLLSDRFSAERPKGSFSTLEIQRTEQGDSAMYLCASSQRGQGDYEQYFGPGTRLTVT.

This rearrangement joins TRBV27 to TRBJ1-5; TRBD1 is a possible D gene (6 bases). Between the trimmed V and J ends, which lost 6 bases and 1 base, there was a span of 10 bases. This CDR3 contains 14 residues. The germline V gene encodes CDR1 MNHEY and CDR2 SMNVEV (reference sequence). The CDR3 region is CASSRQGSNQPQHF. The CDR3 bases are TGTGCCAGCAGCCGTCAGGGGAGCAATCAGCCCCAGCATTTT.

This clone was counted a single time. The sample holds other DNA sequences that translate to the same CDR3. V is TRBV27 and J is TRBJ2-7, with D possibly being TRBD1 (5 bases). The V gene lost 4 bases and the J gene lost 2 bases, with 9 bases spanning the gap. Germline lookup yields CDR1 MNHEY and CDR2 SMNVEV (reference sequence). This CDR3 has 13 amino acids. DNA of the CDR3: TGTGCCAGCAGTTCCCAGGGCCCCTACGAGCAGTACTTC. Its translation is CASSSQGPYEQYF.

As regards this clone: Distinct nucleotide sequences in the sample also encode this CDR3. The chain recombines TRBV5-1 with TRBJ2-7; D is perhaps TRBD2 (5 bases). The CDR3 is made up of 14 amino acids. Trimming pared 0 bases from V and 0 bases from J, leaving 7 bases between. Germline values: CDR1 SGHRS, CDR2 YFSETQ. The CDR3 loop is CASSLAGYSYEQYF. The CDR3 coding sequence is TGCGCCAGCAGCTTGGCGGGGTACTCCTACGAGCAGTACTTC. Variable domain in full (rest from reference TRBV5-1 and TRBJ2-7): KAGVTQTPRYLIKTRGQQVTLSCSPISGHRSVSWYQQTPGQGLQFLFEYFSETQRNKGNFPGRFSGRQFSNSRSEMNVSTLELGDSALYLCASSLAGYSYEQYFGPGTRLTVT.